Described below is a single T cell receptor (beta chain) sequence and its context. The antigen is undetermined. The sample comes from a study of circulating tumor DNA in untreated peripheral T-cell lymphoma. Study-level findings and limits: Tumor-specific clonotypes: identified in 70% to 80% of patients, approximately 85% of baseline tissues.

Here immunoSEQ multiplex PCR was the method, and the copy in TCRdb shows in-frame clones only, minus some. The top ten clones hold around 47% of a sample with over 4,000 clones, under 80% of them seen once. Tumor tissue was collected at baseline, before treatment began. Sequencing was done on a sample of tumor tissue. The TCR originated in a human donor with peripheral T-cell lymphoma.

The CDR3 sequence is CASSPPVSYNEQFF. DNA of the CDR3: TGTGCCAGCTCACCACCGGTTAGCTACAATGAGCAGTTCTTC. The V and J genes are TRBV18 and TRBJ2-1, with unresolved D. V was clipped by 0 bases and J by 3 bases, with 6 bases between them. In germline, CDR1 is KGHSH, CDR2 LQKENI. CDR3 size: 14 residues.